This passage covers 7 T cell receptor beta chains from one sample sequenced in a study of OX40 agonist ivuxolimab in advanced cancers. The data were produced by immunoSEQ multiplex PCR, yet TCRdb's version contains in-frame clones alone and is incomplete. The sample has roughly 25,000 clones, approximately 91% seen once. The sample consisted of CD4+ or CD8+ T cells sorted from blood, taken in a trial of the OX40 agonist ivuxolimab. The receptors come from an adult with an advanced solid tumor such as melanoma, head and neck, liver or kidney cancer.

The chain is built from TRBV5-6 and TRBJ2-3; D is perhaps TRBD1 or TRBD2 (5 bases each). The CDR3 sequence is 13 residues long. CDR1 is SGHDT, CDR2 YYEEEE, per germline. The V end lost 1 base, the J end lost 8 bases, and 11 bases lay between the germline ends. The CDR3 region is CASSLRSGGTQYF. CDR3 DNA: TGTGCCAGCAGCTTGAGAAGTGGGGGTACGCAGTATTTT.

The chain combines TRBV29-1 with TRBJ1-1; D gene ambiguous. Trimming cost V 3 bases and J 0 bases, with 8 bases left between them. The CDR3 is made up of 13 amino acids. Germline V gene data show CDR1 as SQVTM and CDR2 as ANQGSEA. Here the CDR3 DNA reads TGCAGCGTTGATATGAGCATGAACACTGAAGCTTTCTTT. Translated: CSVDMSMNTEAFF.

V usage is TRBV28 and J usage is TRBJ2-7; 7 bases align to TRBD2. The CDR3 sequence is 15 residues long. The trim removed 6 bases at V and 0 bases at J, leaving 8 bases unmatched. Germline V gene lookup returns CDR1 MDHEN and CDR2 SYDVKM. CDR3 DNA sequence: TGTGCCAGCAGCCTCTCCTGGGGGGGCTCCTACGAGCAGTACTTC. Residues: CASSLSWGGSYEQYF.

Remarks on this clone: Other nucleotide sequences from this sample produce the same CDR3. J is TRBJ1-1 and V is TRBV6-5; a possible D gene is TRBD1 (6 bases). Germline V lookup: CDR1 MNHEY, CDR2 SVGAGI. This CDR3 region has 15 residues. V lost 4 bases and J 1 base, leaving 13 bases between the germline ends. The CDR3 DNA follows: TGTGCCAGCAGTTTACTTGGGGGGCGGAACACTGAAGCTTTCTTT. Amino acid sequence: CASSLLGGRNTEAFF.

The chain couples TRBV5-6 to TRBJ1-3; D call uncertain. Germline loops: CDR1 SGHDT, CDR2 YYEEEE. The CDR3 loop spans 13 amino acids. V was shortened by 0 bases and J by 4 bases, with 5 bases between the two germline ends. CDR3 in amino acids: CASSLAGGNTIYF. DNA for the CDR3: TGTGCCAGCAGCTTGGCCGGGGGAAACACCATATATTTT.

The rearrangement links TRBV27 to TRBJ2-7, with D possibly being TRBD2 (6 bases). Germline CDR1 MNHEY, CDR2 SMNVEV (reference sequence). V lost 6 bases and J lost 2, with 14 bases in between. This CDR3 region has 14 residues. The CDR3 bases are TGTGCCAGCAGCAGCCTAGCGATCGCCTACGAGCAGTACTTC. It is translated as CASSSLAIAYEQYF.

The V and J genes are TRBV7-9 and TRBJ2-1, with D unresolved. Germline V gives CDR1 SEHNR, CDR2 FQNEAQ (reference sequence). The CDR3 extends over 16 amino acids. V gave up 4 bases and J gave up 5 bases, with 18 bases separating them. This CDR3 reads CASSSIYLGRNNEQFF. CDR3 DNA: TGTGCCAGCAGCTCGATCTACCTAGGCCGGAACAATGAGCAGTTCTTC.